The 24 T cell receptor beta chains below were found in one sample sequenced in a study of Graves' ophthalmopathy and Graves' hyperthyroidism. Amplification of the TCR beta CDR3 regions used RNA transcripts (as template). The first-round RT-PCR employed HTBI primers together with the Qiagen OneStep RT-PCR kit. A multiplex PCR was then performed as the second round. TCRdb re-analysed the multiplex PCR reads in MiXCR, keeping a single row per CDR3 protein. The sample gives a few hundred thousand distinct CDR3 sequences, about 18% of which show up once; 2.4% is in the top ten. Sequenced input: peripheral blood. These receptors came from an adult woman with stable Graves' hyperthyroidism.

In its sample, this clonotype was seen a few times. The rearrangement uses TRBV5-1 and TRBJ2-7; the match to TRBD2 covers 8 bases. The V gene end was trimmed by 0 bases and the J gene end by 7 bases; junction bases not matched to a gene: 9. Germline V gives CDR1 SGHRS, CDR2 YFSETQ. The CDR3 totals 15 residues. The DNA of the CDR3 is TGCGCCAGCAGCTTGGCCGGGACTAGGGTAGGGGAGCAGTACTTC. It encodes CASSLAGTRVGEQYF.

In regard to this clonotype: This may arise from a read error, as a much more abundant clone is one base away. The V gene is TRBV6-5, the J gene TRBJ2-3; D is unclear. The germline CDR1 and CDR2 sequences are MNHEY and SVGAGI. V was pared by 4 bases and J by 4 bases, with 6 bases between. The CDR3 is made up of 12 amino acids. The CDR3: CASSFLADTQYF. CDR3 bases: TGTGCCAGCAGTTTCCTTGCAGATACGCAGTATTTT.

This clonotype came up once. Possible read error: a much larger clone is one base away. The gene calls are TRBV19 and TRBJ1-5, with TRBD1 as a possible D gene (5 bases). Germline CDR1 LNHDA, CDR2 SQIVND (reference sequence). The CDR3 length is 19 residues. V was cut by 3 bases and J by 2 bases, with 23 bases left in between. CDR3 in amino acids: CASSISEHERGHGNQPQHF. The CDR3 DNA follows: TGTGCCAGTAGTATTAGCGAGCACGAGAGGGGCCATGGCAATCAGCCCCAGCATTTT. Combining the CDR3 with reference TRBV19 and TRBJ1-5 gives the whole variable domain DGGITQSPKYLFRKEGQNVTLSCEQNLNHDAMYWYRQDPGQGLRLIYYSQIVNDFQKGDIAEGYSVSREKKESFPLTVTSAQKNPTAFYLCASSISEHERGHGNQPQHFGDGTRLSIL.

The gene calls are TRBV6-5 and TRBJ1-6; D is perhaps TRBD1 (5 bases). Per the germline V gene, CDR1 is MNHEY and CDR2 is SVGAGI. V was cut by 2 bases and J by 7 bases, with 15 bases left in between. The CDR3 contains 16 residues. CDR3 sequence (DNA): TGTGCCAGCAGTTACGTATCCCGGGACGCGAATTCACCCCTCCACTTT. Its protein is CASSYVSRDANSPLHF.

This clonotype was detected many times. V usage is TRBV2 and J usage is TRBJ1-2, with D tentatively TRBD1 (5 bases). Germline-derived CDR1 and CDR2 are SNHLY and FYNNEI. The CDR3 consists of 14 residues. V was trimmed by 9 bases and J by 1 base, leaving 15 bases between them. The CDR3 bases are TGTGCCAGTAATCCGCGGGGGGTTAACTATGGCTACACCTTC. Its protein product is CASNPRGVNYGYTF. The whole variable domain, filled in from reference TRBV2 and TRBJ1-2, reads EPEVTQTPSHQVTQMGQEVILRCVPISNHLYFYWYRQILGQKVEFLVSFYNNEISEKSEIFDDQFSVERPDGSNFTLKIRSTKLEDSAMYFCASNPRGVNYGYTFGSGTRLTVV.

This clonotype was observed many times. One end of the junction varies from germline; a read error may be responsible. The chain uses TRBV9 and TRBJ2-7, with TRBD1 identical over 8 bases. The CDR3 is 15 amino acids. In germline, CDR1 is SGDLS, CDR2 YYNGEE. The CDR3 loop reads CASSVVPGGSHEQYF. In DNA form, the CDR3 reads TGTGCCAGCAGCGTAGTCCCAGGGGGCTCCCACGAGCAGTACTTC.

This clonotype showed up many times. The DNA for the CDR3 is TGTGCCAGCGGCCTTTCTCTAGGCACTGAAGCTTTCTTT. Protein sequence: CASGLSLGTEAFF. The chain employs TRBV6-1 and TRBJ1-1; the D is unclear. V was trimmed by 8 bases and J by 4 bases, leaving 14 bases between them. The V gene's germline CDR1 is MNHNS and CDR2 SASEGT. CDR3 length equals 13 residues.

This clonotype came up many times. The V and J genes are TRBV24-1 and TRBJ2-5, with a possible D match to TRBD1 (6 bases). Germline values: CDR1 KGHDR, CDR2 SFDVKD. Trimming took 3 bases from V and 6 from J, leaving 13 bases between them. The CDR3 covers 14 residues. The CDR3 loop is CATSDPRDTKTQYF. The CDR3 coding sequence is TGTGCCACCAGTGATCCTCGGGACACTAAGACCCAGTACTTC.

At least ten counts were recorded for this clonotype. The V call is TRBV28, the J call TRBJ1-1; the D is unclear. V lost 8 bases and J lost 11, with 12 bases in between. The CDR3 covers 10 residues. Germline V lookup: CDR1 MDHEN, CDR2 SYDVKM. The CDR3 here is CASSDVWAFF. Here the CDR3 DNA reads TGTGCCAGCTCAGATGTGTGGGCTTTCTTT. The full variable domain, its missing parts supplied by reference TRBV28 and TRBJ1-1, is DVKVTQSSRYLVKRTGEKVFLECVQDMDHENMFWYRQDPGLGLRLIYFSYDVKMKEKGDIPEGYSVSREKKERFSLILESASTNQTSMYLCASSDVWAFFGQGTRLTVV.

This clonotype was seen many times. V gene TRBV10-1 combines with J gene TRBJ2-7; tentatively, D is TRBD1 or TRBD2 (5 bases each). This CDR3 region has 16 residues. Germline V gene lookup returns CDR1 WNHNN and CDR2 SYGVQD (reference sequence). V lost 6 bases and J 5 bases, leaving 23 bases between the germline ends. CDR3 sequence: CASSDKSGDPRDEQYF. CDR3 in DNA: TGCGCCAGCAGCGACAAAAGCGGAGACCCCAGGGACGAGCAGTACTTC.

This clonotype appeared many times. The rearrangement uses TRBV20-1 and TRBJ2-2, with D possibly TRBD2 on 5 matching bases. V was clipped by 1 base and J by 0 bases, with 15 bases between them. CDR1 and CDR2 (germline): DFQATT, SNEGSKA (reference sequence). This CDR3 comprises 17 residues. CDR3 nucleotides: TGCAGTGCTAGAGGGGTACTTAGCGCACCGAACACCGGGGAGCTGTTTTTT. This encodes CSARGVLSAPNTGELFF.

This chain joins TRBV5-1 and TRBJ2-5, with TRBD2 matching over 7 bases. The CDR3 has 16 amino acids. Germline CDR1 reads SGHRS; CDR2 reads YFSETQ. V gave up 5 bases and J gave up 5 bases; unmatched junction bases: 15. The CDR3 sequence is CASRRDGLVIRETQYF. As DNA, the CDR3 is TGCGCCAGCAGGAGGGACGGACTAGTGATCCGGGAGACCCAGTACTTC.

This clonotype has ten or more counts. The genes are TRBV24-1 and TRBJ2-5; D may correspond to TRBD1 or TRBD2 (5 bases each). Germline assignment: CDR1 KGHDR and CDR2 SFDVKD. The V and J ends lost 7 bases and 4 bases respectively, with 12 bases between them. This CDR3 has 13 amino acids. CDR3 in amino acids: CATSSGGGETQYF. The CDR3 DNA sequence: TGTGCCACCAGCAGTGGTGGGGGAGAGACCCAGTACTTC.

This clonotype was picked up many times. The CDR3 DNA reads as TGCAGTGCTACCGGGACAGCTAATCAGCCCCAGCATTTT. Translated, it gives CSATGTANQPQHF. The V gene is TRBV20-1, the J gene TRBJ1-5, with TRBD1 identical over 7 bases. CDR3 length equals 13 residues. V dropped 4 bases and J dropped 4; count of bases not matched to a gene: 4. From germline, CDR1 is DFQATT and CDR2 SNEGSKA (reference sequence).

This clonotype was observed many times. The chain employs TRBV20-1 and TRBJ2-4; TRBD1 matches 11 bases. Trimming at V came to 3 bases and at J to 8 bases, leaving 6 bases not matched to a gene. The CDR3 has 14 amino acids. The germline V gene has CDR1 DFQATT and CDR2 SNEGSKA (reference sequence). As DNA, the CDR3 is TGCAGTGCTAGCGGACAGGGGGCGCGGTACATTCAGTACTTC. This encodes CSASGQGARYIQYF.

V gene TRBV6-1 combines with J gene TRBJ2-2, with D possibly being TRBD1 or TRBD2 (5 bases each). Trimming removed 8 bases from V and 6 bases from J, with 10 bases in between. Germline V gene sequence: CDR1 MNHNS, CDR2 SASEGT. The CDR3 consists of 12 residues. In DNA, the CDR3 is TGTGCCAGCGGGGGATCTCCCGGGGAGCTGTTTTTT. Translation: CASGGSPGELFF.

This clonotype came up many times. The V and J genes are TRBV7-2 and TRBJ2-7, with 8 bases matching TRBD2. Germline CDR1 reads SGHTA; CDR2 reads FQGNSA. J lost 2 bases, V lost 4 bases, and 7 bases had no gene match. The CDR3 length is 15 residues. The chain's CDR3 is CASSSLSGTPYEQYF. In DNA form, the CDR3 reads TGTGCCAGCAGCTCCCTTAGCGGGACCCCCTACGAGCAGTACTTC.

This clonotype was seen repeatedly, ten times or more. The gene calls are TRBV12-3 or TRBV12-4 and TRBJ2-7; 7 bases match TRBD2. Trimming cost V 1 base and J 10 bases; bases outside gene matches: 4. The CDR3 has 12 amino acids. In DNA form, the CDR3 reads TGTGCCAGCAGTTTAGAGGGGACTACACAGTACTTC. It specifies CASSLEGTTQYF.

The sample holds many counts of this clonotype. The chain employs TRBV19 and TRBJ2-7; 12 bases are a match to TRBD2. The V and J ends lost 6 bases and 7 bases, in that order; junction bases with no gene match: 4. CDR1 and CDR2 from the germline V gene are LNHDA and SQIVND (reference sequence). This CDR3 comprises 13 residues. The DNA of the CDR3 is TGTGCCAGTAGCCTAGCGGGAGGGGAGGAGCAGTACTTC. Translation: CASSLAGGEEQYF.

The chain links TRBV28 to TRBJ2-5, with 14 nucleotides matching TRBD2. After removal of 6 bases from V and 5 bases from J, the junction contained 20 bases not matched to a gene. Germline-derived CDR1 and CDR2 are MDHEN and SYDVKM. The CDR3 has 20 amino acids. The CDR3 reads CASSLTLTGWGLAGDETQYF. The CDR3 DNA is TGTGCCAGCAGCCTGACACTGACAGGGTGGGGACTAGCGGGAGATGAGACCCAGTACTTC.

This clonotype was seen at least ten times. The chain is built from TRBV28 and TRBJ2-2; D is perhaps TRBD2 (6 bases). The CDR3 has 12 amino acids. Trimming removed 9 bases from V and 6 bases from J, with 11 bases in between. Germline CDR1 and CDR2: MDHEN and SYDVKM. CDR3 in DNA: TGTGCCAGTGGAGGGCACTCCGGGGAGCTGTTTTTT. It codes for CASGGHSGELFF.

Concerning this clonotype: Since a much larger clone is just one base distant, this may be a read error. V and J are TRBV11-1 and TRBJ2-2; 8 nucleotides line up with TRBD1. CDR3 length: 16 residues. Germline V gives CDR1 SGHAT, CDR2 FQDESV (reference sequence). The CDR3 region has the DNA TGTGCCAGCAGCGACGACAGGGGTCTTATCGCCGGGGAGCTGCTTTTT. Encoded protein: CASSDDRGLIAGELLF.

This clonotype was counted a few times. With a much larger clone just one base away, this may be a read error. The chain joins TRBV11-2 to TRBJ1-6; D ambiguous. This CDR3 region has 16 residues. Germline V gives CDR1 SGHAT, CDR2 FQNNGV. CDR3 sequence (DNA): TGTGCCAGCAGCTTAGCGGCGGGTGTTGGGTATTCACACCTCCACTTT. As protein: CASSLAAGVGYSHLHF. Filled out from reference TRBV11-2 and TRBJ1-6, the complete variable domain reads EAGVAQSPRYKIIEKRQSVAFWCNPISGHATLYWYQQILGQGPKLLIQFQNNGVVDDSQLPKDRFSAERLKGVDSTLKIQPAKLEDSAVYLCASSLAAGVGYSHLHFGNGTRLTVT.

This clonotype was observed once. V gene TRBV7-1 combines with J gene TRBJ2-3; 15 bases are shared with TRBD2. TRBV7-1 is sorted into the ORF group, with uncertain function. CDR3 size: 19 residues. Germline trimming cut 3 bases from V and 2 bases from J; bases unmatched to any gene: 9. The CDR3 nucleotides read TGTGCCAGCAGCTCCCGCGGGACTAGCGGGGGGAGAGACACAGATACGCAGTATTTT. Translated, it gives CASSSRGTSGGRDTDTQYF.